Each of the 7 T cell receptor beta chains below was sequenced from the same sample in a study of cytomegalovirus exposure and HLA in healthy donors. Using immunoSEQ multiplex PCR, the repertoire was profiled, and TCRdb retains in-frame clones only, with some absent. The sample lists about 170,000 clones, around nine tenths seen once, with 3.5% to 4.5% in the top ten. The sequencing sample was made of PBMCs. Source of these receptors: a man in his late teens or twenties in good health and CMV-seropositive.

The chain has TRBV18 and TRBJ2-2; the D is unclear. This CDR3 comprises 14 residues. Germline values: CDR1 KGHSH, CDR2 LQKENI. V shed 3 bases and J shed 2 bases, with 7 bases lying between them. The CDR3 coding sequence is TGTGCCAGCTCACCTACACGTAACACCGGGGAGCTGTTTTTT. Its translation is CASSPTRNTGELFF.

The CDR3 DNA follows: TGTGCCAGCAGTTACCAGGCGGGGCGAGGTGAAGCTTTCTTT. This codes for CASSYQAGRGEAFF. The chain links TRBV6-5 to TRBJ1-1; D perhaps matches TRBD1 (5 bases). V gave up 2 bases and J gave up 7 bases, with 14 bases separating them. From germline, CDR1 is MNHEY and CDR2 SVGAGI. The CDR3 length is 14 residues.

The genes are TRBV11-2 and TRBJ1-5; 7 bases fit TRBD1. Losses at the gene ends were 1 base for V and 5 bases for J; bases not matched to a gene: 5. The CDR3 totals 15 residues. Germline lookup yields CDR1 SGHAT and CDR2 FQNNGV. Here the CDR3 reads CASSLAGQYYQPQHF. CDR3 DNA sequence: TGTGCCAGCAGCTTAGCGGGACAGTATTATCAGCCCCAGCATTTT.

J is TRBJ2-1 and V is TRBV9; 7 bases are a match to TRBD2. Germline V gives CDR1 SGDLS, CDR2 YYNGEE. The CDR3 spans 15 residues. V trimming: 4 bases; J trimming: 2 bases; junction bases outside the gene matches: 6. CDR3 bases: TGTGCCAGCAGCTTAGCGGGTCTAACCTACAATGAGCAGTTCTTC. Residues: CASSLAGLTYNEQFF. Variable domain in full (rest from reference TRBV9 and TRBJ2-1): DSGVTQTPKHLITATGQRVTLRCSPRSGDLSVYWYQQSLDQGLQFLIQYYNGEERAKGNILERFSAQQFPDLHSELNLSSLELGDSALYFCASSLAGLTYNEQFFGPGTRLTVL.

The chain couples TRBV5-5 to TRBJ2-7; D unresolved. This CDR3 is 14 amino acids long. Looked up from germline, CDR1 is SGHKS and CDR2 is YYEKEE (reference sequence). Trimming cost V 4 bases and J 2 bases, with 13 bases left between them. For the CDR3, the DNA is TGTGCCAGCAGCAGCTCACAGAGACCCTACGAGCAGTACTTC. Its translation is CASSSSQRPYEQYF.

The chain recombines TRBV4-2 with TRBJ2-3, with a possible D match to TRBD2 (5 bases). Germline lookup yields CDR1 LGHNA and CDR2 YNFKEQ. Trimming pared 7 bases from V and 5 bases from J, leaving 16 bases between. CDR3 length: 14 amino acids. The CDR3 DNA sequence: TGTGCCAGCACCACCGGGCGGGCGGGAGATACGCAGTATTTT. Translated, it gives CASTTGRAGDTQYF.

The V gene is TRBV9, the J gene TRBJ2-5, with 11 bases matching TRBD1. Losses at the gene ends were 0 bases for V and 2 bases for J; bases not matched to a gene: 3. In germline, CDR1 is SGDLS, CDR2 YYNGEE. The CDR3 totals 16 residues. DNA of the CDR3: TGTGCCAGCAGCGTAGCTCGGGACAGGGGGCAAGAGACCCAGTACTTC. Translation: CASSVARDRGQETQYF.